The source of this TCR beta chain is a study of OX40 agonist ivuxolimab in advanced cancers. V lost 3 bases and J lost 3, with 29 bases in between. The CDR3 sequence is 20 residues long. Germline lookup yields CDR1 MNHEY and CDR2 SMNVEV (reference sequence). The table came from immunoSEQ multiplex PCR; TCRdb's copy has only in-frame clones and leaves some out. The sample includes just under 20,000 clones, roughly four fifths of them seen just once. Here the sequenced sample was CD4+ or CD8+ T cells sorted from blood, taken in a trial of the OX40 agonist ivuxolimab. The receptor was isolated from an adult with an advanced solid tumor such as melanoma, head and neck, liver or kidney cancer. This sequence joins TRBV27 and TRBJ1-1, with TRBD1 as a possible D gene (6 bases). This CDR3 reads CASSFATALWGGARDTEAFF. The CDR3 DNA reads as TGTGCCAGCAGTTTTGCGACCGCTCTATGGGGGGGGGCGAGGGACACTGAAGCTTTCTTT.